This TCR beta chain was retrieved from a study of PD-1 blockade in classical Hodgkin lymphoma (dated by TCRdb to the early 2020s). Regarding the complete study: Nivolumab dosing was 3 mg/kg intravenously every 2 weeks, continuing until either disease progression or unacceptable toxicity. A peripheral blood immune signature of response to PD-1 blockade in classical Hodgkin lymphoma was defined using TCR beta sequencing and CyTOF. Paper-wide results and their limitations: Baseline TCR diversity was reported as lower in newly diagnosed patients than in healthy donors, and lower still in relapsed/refractory patients. Diversity was lower in patients who began nivolumab less than 1 year after ASCT, so these patients were left out of later analyses to avoid confounding by immune reconstitution. By C4D1, a significant rise was seen in CD4+ TCR diversity but not in CD8+ TCR diversity (p=0.0027 vs p=0.16), and the rise was most apparent among complete responders (p=0.02). The study covered only a single clinical trial cohort, and the causes of the repertoire differences, possibly disease activity or prior therapy, were still not defined. Baseline diversity similar to that of newly diagnosed patients was observed in trial patients achieving complete response, whereas significantly lower diversity was observed in partial responders and progressors.

From cysteine to phenylalanine, the CDR3 is 14 amino acids long. Only the CDR3 part of the read is kept: 42 bases, read in frame from the first base. In the germline V gene (reference sequence), CDR1 corresponds to SGHAT and CDR2 to FQDESV. Trimming at the junction amounts to 3 bases on V and 0 bases on J, and the germline ends lie 8 bases apart. This sample's time point label indicates: cycle 2 day 1 (C2D1) of nivolumab. Relapse after autologous stem cell transplantation had occurred in all trial patients, and cohorts A, B and C were distinguished by prior brentuximab vedotin exposure. The trial cohort comprised a few dozen patients with relapsed/refractory classical Hodgkin lymphoma whose best overall responses were complete response, partial response or progressive disease. In the multi-cohort phase II CheckMate 205 trial, trial patients received single-agent nivolumab. An independent review committee assessed best overall response by applying the 2007 International Working Group response criteria. PBMCs from the trial were collected at three points: immediately before nivolumab initiation (C1D1), and during therapy at cycle 2 day 1 and cycle 4 day 1. Peripheral blood was collected in 8 mL Vacutainer Cell Preparation Tubes, from which PBMCs were isolated by centrifugation and then cryopreserved.

The Qiagen DNeasy kit was used to extract genomic DNA both from unsorted PBMCs and from the negatively selected CD4+ and CD8+ fractions. TCR beta CDR3 regions were subjected to amplification by immunoSEQ multiplex PCR with primers that anneal to V and J segments. A synthetic immune receptor repertoire was used to minimize amplification bias, and remaining bias was computationally removed after sequencing. The study's processing was this. Custom Python scripts were used to quantify repertoire diversity as the Shannon entropy index. Unsorted, CD4+ and CD8+ repertoires were examined separately, except in combined analyses, for which CD4+ and CD8+ sequences were merged in silico. Clonal expansion was defined as a frequency increase of at least 2-fold after treatment compared with C1D1, and clones undetected at baseline were assigned a pseudocount of 0.5. Singleton clones were defined as clones with 0 or 1 copy at C1D1, and non-singleton clones were defined as clones with 2 or more copies. Clones expanded in unsorted samples were labelled as CD4+, CD8+ or unknown by matching protein sequences in sorted samples from the same patient. Wilcoxon tests were applied to paired samples to test diversity changes from C1D1 to C4D1. TCRdb re-hosts the immuneACCESS table, in-frame sequences only. Its copies lack some clones; in the studies checked, an unresolved V gene accounts for under half of them, and the cause for the rest is not known. V, J and clone size are those of that table, while D and trimming were read from the DNA. The sample profile shows fewer than 75,000 clones; 88% of them were found once. Roughly 5.4% of the sample belongs to the ten largest clones.

Of note for this clone: The target of this receptor is not known. Per-base quality was not reported, and no clone a single base away is much larger than it.

The TCR sequence derives from a human donor with classical Hodgkin lymphoma. Recombination joined TRBV11-1 with TRBJ1-1; the D gene is unclear. Sequencing used peripheral blood mononuclear cells (PBMCs), obtained before the second cycle of nivolumab. Here the CDR3 is given as CASSFYSLNTEAFF. Here is the DNA: TGTGCCAGCAGCTTTTACAGCTTGAACACTGAAGCTTTCTTT.